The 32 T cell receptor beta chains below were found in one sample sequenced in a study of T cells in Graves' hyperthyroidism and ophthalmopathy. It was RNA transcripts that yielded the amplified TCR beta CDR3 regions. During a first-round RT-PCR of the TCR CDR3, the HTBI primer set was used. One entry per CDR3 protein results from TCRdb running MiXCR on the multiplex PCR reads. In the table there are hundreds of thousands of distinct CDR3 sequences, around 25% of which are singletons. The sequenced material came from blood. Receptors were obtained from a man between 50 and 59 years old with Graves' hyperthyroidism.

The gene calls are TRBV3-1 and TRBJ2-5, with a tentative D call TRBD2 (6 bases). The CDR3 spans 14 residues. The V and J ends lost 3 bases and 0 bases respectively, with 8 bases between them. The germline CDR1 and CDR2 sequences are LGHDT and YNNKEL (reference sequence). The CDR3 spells CASSQTRYQETQYF. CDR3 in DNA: TGTGCCAGCAGCCAGACTAGGTACCAAGAGACCCAGTACTTC.

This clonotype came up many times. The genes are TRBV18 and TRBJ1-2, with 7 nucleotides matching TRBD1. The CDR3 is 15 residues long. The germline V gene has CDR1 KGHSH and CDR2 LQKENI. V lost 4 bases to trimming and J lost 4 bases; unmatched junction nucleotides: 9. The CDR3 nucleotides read TGTGCCAGCTCACAGGGACTCGACAGGGCCTATGGCTACACCTTC. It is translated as CASSQGLDRAYGYTF.

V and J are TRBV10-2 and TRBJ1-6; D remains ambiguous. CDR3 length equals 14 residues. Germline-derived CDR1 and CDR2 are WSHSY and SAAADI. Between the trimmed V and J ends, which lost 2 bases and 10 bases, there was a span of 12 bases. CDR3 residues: CASSERSGESPLHF. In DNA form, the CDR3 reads TGCGCCAGCAGTGAGAGAAGCGGAGAATCACCCCTCCACTTT.

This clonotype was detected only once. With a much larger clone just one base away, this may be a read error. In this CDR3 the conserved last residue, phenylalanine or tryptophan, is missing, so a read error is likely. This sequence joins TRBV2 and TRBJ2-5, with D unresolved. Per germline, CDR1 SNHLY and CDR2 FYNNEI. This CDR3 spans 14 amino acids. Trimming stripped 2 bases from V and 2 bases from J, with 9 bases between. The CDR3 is CASSEMTAQETQYL. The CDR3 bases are TGTGCCAGCAGTGAAATGACCGCACAAGAGACCCAGTACCTC.

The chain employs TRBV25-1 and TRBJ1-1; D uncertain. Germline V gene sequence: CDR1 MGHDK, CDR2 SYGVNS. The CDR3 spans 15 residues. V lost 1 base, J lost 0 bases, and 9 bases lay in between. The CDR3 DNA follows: TGTGCCAGCAGTGAATGGGGAGACATGAACACTGAAGCTTTCTTT. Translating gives CASSEWGDMNTEAFF.

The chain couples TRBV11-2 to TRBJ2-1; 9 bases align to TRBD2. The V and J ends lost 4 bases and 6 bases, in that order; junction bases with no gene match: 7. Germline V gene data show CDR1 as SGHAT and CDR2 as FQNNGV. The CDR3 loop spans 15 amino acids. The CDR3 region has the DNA TGTGCCAGCAGCTCAATAGCGGGAGCGGGCAATGAGCAGTTCTTC. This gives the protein CASSSIAGAGNEQFF.

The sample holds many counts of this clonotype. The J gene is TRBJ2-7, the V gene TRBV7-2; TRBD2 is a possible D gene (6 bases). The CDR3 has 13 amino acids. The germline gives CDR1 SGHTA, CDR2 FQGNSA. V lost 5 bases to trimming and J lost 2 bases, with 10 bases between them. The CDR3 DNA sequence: TGTGCCAGCAGCATGGGACTTCCCTACGAGCAGTACTTC. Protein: CASSMGLPYEQYF. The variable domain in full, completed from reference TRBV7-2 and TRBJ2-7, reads GAGVSQSPSNKVTEKGKDVELRCDPISGHTALYWYRQSLGQGLEFLIYFQGNSAPDKSGLPSDRFSAERTGGSVSTLTIQRTQQEDSAVYLCASSMGLPYEQYFGPGTRLTVT.

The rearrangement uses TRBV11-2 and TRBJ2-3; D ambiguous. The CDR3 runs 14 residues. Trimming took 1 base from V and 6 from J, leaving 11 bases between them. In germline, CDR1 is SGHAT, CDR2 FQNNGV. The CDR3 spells CASSLGSAPDTQYF. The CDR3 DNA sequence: TGTGCCAGCAGCTTAGGGAGCGCCCCGGATACGCAGTATTTT.

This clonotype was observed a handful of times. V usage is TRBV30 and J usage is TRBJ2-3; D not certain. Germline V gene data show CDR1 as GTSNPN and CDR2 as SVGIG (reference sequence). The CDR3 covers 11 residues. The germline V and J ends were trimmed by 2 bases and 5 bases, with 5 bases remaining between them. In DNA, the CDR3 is TGTGCCTGGAGTAGTGGAGATACGCAGTATTTT. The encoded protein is CAWSSGDTQYF.

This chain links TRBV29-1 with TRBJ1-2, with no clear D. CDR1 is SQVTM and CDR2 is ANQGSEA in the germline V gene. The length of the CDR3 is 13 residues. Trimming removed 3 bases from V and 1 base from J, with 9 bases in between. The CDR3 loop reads CSVDWGDNYGYTF. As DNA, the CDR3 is TGCAGCGTTGACTGGGGAGATAACTATGGCTACACCTTC.

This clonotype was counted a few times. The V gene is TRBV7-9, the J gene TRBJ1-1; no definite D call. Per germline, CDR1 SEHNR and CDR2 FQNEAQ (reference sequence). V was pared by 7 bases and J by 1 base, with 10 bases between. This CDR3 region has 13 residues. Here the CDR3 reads CASTGSANTEAFF. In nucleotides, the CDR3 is TGTGCCAGCACCGGCTCTGCGAACACTGAAGCTTTCTTT.

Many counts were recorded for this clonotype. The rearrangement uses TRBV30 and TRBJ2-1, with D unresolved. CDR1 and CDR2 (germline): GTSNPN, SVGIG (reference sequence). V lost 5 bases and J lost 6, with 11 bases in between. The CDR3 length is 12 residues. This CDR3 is CAWGPEVNEQFF. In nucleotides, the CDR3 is TGTGCCTGGGGACCAGAGGTCAATGAGCAGTTCTTC.

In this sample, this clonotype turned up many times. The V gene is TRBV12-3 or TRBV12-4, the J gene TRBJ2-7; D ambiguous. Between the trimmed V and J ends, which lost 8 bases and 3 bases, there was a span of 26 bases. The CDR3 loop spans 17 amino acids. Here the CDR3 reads CASPPLLSPPGVYEQYF. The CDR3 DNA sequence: TGTGCCAGCCCCCCATTATTAAGTCCTCCTGGTGTCTACGAGCAGTACTTC.

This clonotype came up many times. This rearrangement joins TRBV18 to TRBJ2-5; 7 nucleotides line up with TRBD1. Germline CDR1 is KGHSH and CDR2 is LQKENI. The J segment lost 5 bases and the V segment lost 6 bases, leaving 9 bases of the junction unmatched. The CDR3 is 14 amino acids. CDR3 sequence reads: CASSSTGYRETQYF. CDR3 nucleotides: TGTGCCAGCTCTTCGACAGGGTACCGGGAGACCCAGTACTTC.

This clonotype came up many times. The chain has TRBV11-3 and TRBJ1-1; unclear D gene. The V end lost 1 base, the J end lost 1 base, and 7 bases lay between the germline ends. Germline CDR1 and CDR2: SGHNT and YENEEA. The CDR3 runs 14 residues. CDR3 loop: CASSLVDGNTEAFF. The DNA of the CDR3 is TGTGCCAGCAGCTTAGTAGACGGGAACACTGAAGCTTTCTTT.

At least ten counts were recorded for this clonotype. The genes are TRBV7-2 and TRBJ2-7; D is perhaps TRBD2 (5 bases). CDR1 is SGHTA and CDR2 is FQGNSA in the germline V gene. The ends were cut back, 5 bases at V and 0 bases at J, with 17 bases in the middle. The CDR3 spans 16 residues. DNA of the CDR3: TGTGCCAGCAGCACCGATAGCGACCTAAGCTCCTACGAGCAGTACTTC. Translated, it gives CASSTDSDLSSYEQYF.

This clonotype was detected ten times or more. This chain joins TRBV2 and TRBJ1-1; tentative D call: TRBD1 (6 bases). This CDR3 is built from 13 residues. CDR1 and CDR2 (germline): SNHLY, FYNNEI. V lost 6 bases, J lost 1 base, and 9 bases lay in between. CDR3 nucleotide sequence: TGTGCCAGCAGAAGGACAGAGAACACTGAAGCTTTCTTT. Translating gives CASRRTENTEAFF.

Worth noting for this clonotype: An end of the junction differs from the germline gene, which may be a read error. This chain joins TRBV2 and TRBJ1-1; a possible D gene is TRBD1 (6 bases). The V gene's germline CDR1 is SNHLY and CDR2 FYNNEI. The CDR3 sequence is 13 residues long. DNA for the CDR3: TGTGCCAGCAGACCCAGGGGTGGGACTGATGCTTTCTTT. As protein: CASRPRGGTDAFF. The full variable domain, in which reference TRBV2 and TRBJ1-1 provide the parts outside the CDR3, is EPEVTQTPSHQVTQMGQEVILRCVPISNHLYFYWYRQILGQKVEFLVSFYNNEISEKSEIFDDQFSVERPDGSNFTLKIRSTKLEDSAMYFCASRPRGGTDAFFGQGTRLTVV.

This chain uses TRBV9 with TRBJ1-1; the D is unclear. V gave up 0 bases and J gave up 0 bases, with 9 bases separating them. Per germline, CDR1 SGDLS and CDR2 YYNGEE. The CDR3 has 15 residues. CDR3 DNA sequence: TGTGCCAGCAGCGTAGTAGCAGGAGTGAACACTGAAGCTTTCTTT. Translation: CASSVVAGVNTEAFF.

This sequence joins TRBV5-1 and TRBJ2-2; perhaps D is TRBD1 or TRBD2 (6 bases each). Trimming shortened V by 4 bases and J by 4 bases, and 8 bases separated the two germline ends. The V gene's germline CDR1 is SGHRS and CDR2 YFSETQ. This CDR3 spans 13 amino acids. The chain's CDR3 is CASSGGGTGELFF. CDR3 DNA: TGCGCCAGCAGCGGAGGGGGCACCGGGGAGCTGTTTTTT.

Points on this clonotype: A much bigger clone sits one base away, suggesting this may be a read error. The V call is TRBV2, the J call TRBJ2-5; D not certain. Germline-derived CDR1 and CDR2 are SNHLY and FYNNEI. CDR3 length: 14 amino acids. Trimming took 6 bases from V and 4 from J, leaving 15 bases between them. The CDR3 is CASSQWASRETQYF. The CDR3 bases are TGTGCCAGCAGCCAATGGGCCAGCCGAGAGACCCAGTACTTC.

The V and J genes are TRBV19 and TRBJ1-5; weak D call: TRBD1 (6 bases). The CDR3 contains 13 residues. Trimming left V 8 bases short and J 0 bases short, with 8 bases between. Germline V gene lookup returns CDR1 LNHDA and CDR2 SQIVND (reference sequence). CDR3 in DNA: TGTGCCAGTGCCAGGGGTAGCAATCAGCCCCAGCATTTT. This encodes CASARGSNQPQHF.

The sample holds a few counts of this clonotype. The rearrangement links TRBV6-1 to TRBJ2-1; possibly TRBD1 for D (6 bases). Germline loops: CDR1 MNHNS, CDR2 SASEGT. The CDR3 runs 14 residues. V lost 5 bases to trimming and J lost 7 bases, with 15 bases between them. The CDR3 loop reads CASSLPGQFNEQFF. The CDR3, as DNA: TGTGCCAGCAGTCTTCCCGGACAGTTTAATGAGCAGTTCTTC.

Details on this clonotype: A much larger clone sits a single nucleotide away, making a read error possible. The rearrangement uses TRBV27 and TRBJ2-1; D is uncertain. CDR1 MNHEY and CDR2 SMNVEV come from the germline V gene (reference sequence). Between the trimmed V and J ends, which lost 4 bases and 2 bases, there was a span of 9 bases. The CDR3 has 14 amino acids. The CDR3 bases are TGTGCCAGCAGTTCTGAGCATACCTACAATGAGCAGTTCTTC. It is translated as CASSSEHTYNEQFF.

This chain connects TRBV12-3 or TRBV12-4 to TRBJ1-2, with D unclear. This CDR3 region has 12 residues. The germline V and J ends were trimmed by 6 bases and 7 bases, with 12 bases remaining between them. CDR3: CASSYEKVGYTF. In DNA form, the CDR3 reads TGTGCCAGCAGCTACGAGAAGGTTGGCTACACCTTC.

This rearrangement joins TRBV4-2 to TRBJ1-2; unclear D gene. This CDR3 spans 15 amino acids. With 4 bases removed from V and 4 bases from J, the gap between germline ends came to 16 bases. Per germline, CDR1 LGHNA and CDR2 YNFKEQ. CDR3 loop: CASSPYPEGGYGYTF. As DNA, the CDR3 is TGTGCCAGCAGCCCTTACCCCGAGGGAGGCTATGGCTACACCTTC.

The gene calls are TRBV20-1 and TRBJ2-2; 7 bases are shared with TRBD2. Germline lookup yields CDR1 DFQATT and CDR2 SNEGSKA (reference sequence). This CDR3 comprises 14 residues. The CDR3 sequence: CRGGEGVSTGELFF. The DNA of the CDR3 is TGCAGGGGGGGGGAGGGAGTAAGTACCGGGGAGCTGTTTTTT.

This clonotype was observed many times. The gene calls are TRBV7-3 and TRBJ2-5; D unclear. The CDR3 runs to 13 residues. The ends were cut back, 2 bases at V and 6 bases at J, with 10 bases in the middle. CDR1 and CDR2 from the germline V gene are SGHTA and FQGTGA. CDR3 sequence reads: CASSLEPRQTQYF. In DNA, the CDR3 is TGTGCCAGCAGCTTAGAACCCCGGCAGACCCAGTACTTC.

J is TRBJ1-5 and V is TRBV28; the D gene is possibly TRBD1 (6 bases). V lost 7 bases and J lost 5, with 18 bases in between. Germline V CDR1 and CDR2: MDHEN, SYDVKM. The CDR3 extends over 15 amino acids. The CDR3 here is CASTQGRGGHQPQHF. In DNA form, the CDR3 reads TGTGCCAGCACCCAGGGGAGAGGGGGTCATCAGCCCCAGCATTTT.

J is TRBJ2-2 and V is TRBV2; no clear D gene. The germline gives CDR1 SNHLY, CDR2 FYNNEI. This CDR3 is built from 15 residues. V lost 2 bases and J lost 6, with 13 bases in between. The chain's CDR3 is CASSESRVAAGELFF. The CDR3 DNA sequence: TGTGCCAGCAGTGAATCTCGAGTTGCGGCCGGGGAGCTGTTTTTT. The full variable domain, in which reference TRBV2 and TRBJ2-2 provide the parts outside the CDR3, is EPEVTQTPSHQVTQMGQEVILRCVPISNHLYFYWYRQILGQKVEFLVSFYNNEISEKSEIFDDQFSVERPDGSNFTLKIRSTKLEDSAMYFCASSESRVAAGELFFGEGSRLTVL.

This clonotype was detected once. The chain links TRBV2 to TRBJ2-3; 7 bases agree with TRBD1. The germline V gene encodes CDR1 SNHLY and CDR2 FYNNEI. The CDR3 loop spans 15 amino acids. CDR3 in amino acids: CATKPGTASTDTQYF. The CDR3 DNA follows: TGTGCTACCAAACCGGGGACAGCAAGCACAGATACGCAGTATTTT.

CDR3 nucleotides: TGTGCCAGCAGTTACTCGATCGAGAACACTGAAGCTTTCTTT. Residues: CASSYSIENTEAFF. V gene TRBV6-6 combines with J gene TRBJ1-1; D ambiguous. Germline V gene sequence: CDR1 MNHNY, CDR2 SVGAGI (reference sequence). The CDR3 is 14 residues long. The ends were cut back, 0 bases at V and 1 base at J, with 6 bases in the middle.